The 21 T cell receptor beta chains given below trace back to one sample, sequenced in a study of regulatory T cells in long-lasting Graves disease. As to time point: newly diagnosed GD, antithyroid drugs for less than 3 months. Making the TCR library involved RNA that had been extracted from PBMCs. The authors built TCR beta libraries using iRepertoire HTBI primers and Arm-PCR of CDR3 regions. TCRdb passed the multiplex PCR reads through MiXCR, listing each CDR3 protein once. The sample lists fewer than 350,000 distinct CDR3 sequences, 18% occurring once. The material sequenced was peripheral blood mononuclear cells (PBMCs), taken at new diagnosis, from a patient treated with antithyroid drugs. The receptors derive from a female donor with Graves disease.

This clonotype has ten or more counts. The rearrangement links TRBV6-1 to TRBJ2-7; possibly TRBD1 or TRBD2 for D (5 bases each). In germline, CDR1 is MNHNS, CDR2 SASEGT. V lost 7 bases to trimming and J lost 3 bases, with 13 bases between them. CDR3 length: 13 residues. In DNA form, the CDR3 reads TGTGCCAGCACCCCGGGGCAGAACTACGAGCAGTACTTC. Encoded protein: CASTPGQNYEQYF.

This clonotype occurred many times. The chain employs TRBV9 and TRBJ2-7; 9 bases are a match to TRBD2. Losses at the gene ends were 0 bases for V and 2 bases for J; bases not matched to a gene: 3. Germline V gene sequence: CDR1 SGDLS, CDR2 YYNGEE. The CDR3 is made up of 15 amino acids. CDR3 DNA sequence: TGTGCCAGCAGCGTAGGCCTAGCGGGGACCTACGAGCAGTACTTC. It specifies CASSVGLAGTYEQYF.

This clonotype occurred many times. The chain employs TRBV6-2 or TRBV6-3 and TRBJ2-5; D is perhaps TRBD2 (5 bases). The CDR3 spans 13 residues. Germline values: CDR1 MNHEY, CDR2 SVGEGT. The V gene lost 6 bases and the J gene lost 3 bases, with 11 bases spanning the gap. The CDR3 region has the DNA TGTGCCAGCAGGGACTGGGGTGAAGAGACCCAGTACTTC. The encoded protein is CASRDWGEETQYF.

V is TRBV3-1 and J is TRBJ2-5, with TRBD2 identical over 10 bases. Trimming at V came to 0 bases and at J to 7 bases, leaving 11 bases not matched to a gene. The germline CDR1 and CDR2 sequences are LGHDT and YNNKEL (reference sequence). The CDR3 loop spans 17 amino acids. CDR3: CASSQEITSGNIGTQYF. In nucleotides, the CDR3 is TGTGCCAGCAGCCAAGAGATAACTAGCGGGAATATTGGGACCCAGTACTTC.

The rearrangement links TRBV2 to TRBJ2-5; 7 bases agree with TRBD2. Trimming at V came to 6 bases and at J to 3 bases, leaving 13 bases not matched to a gene. The CDR3 runs to 16 residues. From germline, CDR1 is SNHLY and CDR2 FYNNEI. The CDR3 region is CASSQLGGGQEETQYF. Here the CDR3 DNA reads TGTGCCAGCAGCCAACTTGGGGGAGGGCAGGAAGAGACCCAGTACTTC.

This clonotype was detected many times. The J gene is TRBJ1-1, the V gene TRBV20-1; D is unresolved. The CDR3 runs to 13 residues. The V gene's germline CDR1 is DFQATT and CDR2 SNEGSKA (reference sequence). With 6 bases removed from V and 5 bases from J, the gap between germline ends came to 16 bases. Here the CDR3 reads CSAGRVPGTEAFF. DNA of the CDR3: TGCAGTGCGGGGAGGGTCCCGGGGACTGAAGCTTTCTTT.

The chain employs TRBV20-1 and TRBJ2-3; D possibly uses TRBD1 or TRBD2 (5 bases each). Germline CDR1 is DFQATT and CDR2 is SNEGSKA (reference sequence). Trimming cost V 3 bases and J 0 bases, with 13 bases left between them. The CDR3 contains 15 residues. The CDR3 here is CSASRRGESTDTQYF. The DNA for the CDR3 is TGCAGTGCTAGTCGGCGAGGGGAGAGCACAGATACGCAGTATTTT.

At least ten counts were recorded for this clonotype. This chain links TRBV24-1 with TRBJ2-5; 10 bases are a match to TRBD2. The CDR3 has 17 residues. The germline CDR1 and CDR2 sequences are KGHDR and SFDVKD. V lost 5 bases, J lost 5 bases, and 13 bases stayed unmatched. CDR3 coding DNA: TGTGCCACCAGTGCCCTAGCGGGAGATCACGGGCGCGAGACCCAGTACTTC. Protein product: CATSALAGDHGRETQYF.

This clonotype was seen a few times. This sequence may be a read error, since a much larger clone differs from it by one base. This CDR3 reads CASSLRNMNTEAFF. Written as DNA, the CDR3 is TGTGCCAGCAGTTTACGAAATATGAACACTGAAGCTTTCTTT. This sequence joins TRBV12-3 or TRBV12-4 and TRBJ1-1; D unresolved. The CDR3 runs 14 residues. The ends were cut back, 2 bases at V and 0 bases at J, with 7 bases in the middle.

This clonotype was picked up many times. The chain uses TRBV12-3 or TRBV12-4 and TRBJ2-7; D not resolved. The CDR3 is 11 residues long. V was pared by 7 bases and J by 4 bases, with 8 bases between. The CDR3 sequence is CASTPGYEQYF. The DNA for the CDR3 is TGTGCCAGCACCCCCGGGTACGAGCAGTACTTC.

The V and J genes are TRBV9 and TRBJ2-2; the D is unclear. The CDR3 is made up of 12 amino acids. Trimming stripped 0 bases from V and 3 bases from J, with 0 bases between. Per the germline V gene, CDR1 is SGDLS and CDR2 is YYNGEE. The CDR3 protein is CASSVDTGELFF. CDR3 bases: TGTGCCAGCAGCGTAGACACCGGGGAGCTGTTTTTT.

Many counts were recorded for this clonotype. This sequence joins TRBV2 and TRBJ2-5; 8 bases are shared with TRBD2. The CDR3 spans 14 residues. The junction had 4 bases not matched to a gene; V was cut back by 6 bases and J by 1 base. The germline CDR1 and CDR2 sequences are SNHLY and FYNNEI. CDR3 amino acids: CASRASGFQETQYF. The CDR3 coding sequence is TGTGCCAGCAGGGCTAGCGGGTTCCAAGAGACCCAGTACTTC.

For this clonotype: Being one base from a much bigger clone, this may be a read error. The rearrangement joins TRBV28 to TRBJ1-4; D perhaps matches TRBD1 (5 bases). The CDR3 consists of 15 residues. Looked up from germline, CDR1 is MDHEN and CDR2 is SYDVKM. This CDR3 is CVSSLRGGVNEKLFF. CDR3 DNA: TGTGTCAGCAGTTTGCGGGGAGGGGTAAATGAAAAACTGTTTTTT.

The chain combines TRBV2 with TRBJ1-5, with D perhaps matching TRBD1 (6 bases). Germline loops: CDR1 SNHLY, CDR2 FYNNEI. The CDR3 is 13 amino acids. Between the trimmed V and J ends, which lost 6 bases and 9 bases, there was a span of 15 bases. DNA for the CDR3: TGTGCCAGCAGGGACAGTGAGAGTCGGCCCCAGCATTTT. Its protein product is CASRDSESRPQHF.

This clonotype appeared many times. The chain carries TRBV29-1 and TRBJ2-7, with D possibly matching TRBD1 (6 bases). This CDR3 comprises 13 residues. Trimming removed 0 bases at V and 3 bases at J, with 9 bases between. Germline lookup yields CDR1 SQVTM and CDR2 ANQGSEA. CDR3 loop: CSVEDGGYYEQYF. DNA of the CDR3: TGCAGCGTTGAAGATGGGGGCTACTACGAGCAGTACTTC.

This clonotype has ten or more counts. DNA of the CDR3: TGTGCCAGCAGTTTAAGTATCCGGCTAGCGGGATATCTCCAAGAGACCCAGTACTTC. As protein: CASSLSIRLAGYLQETQYF. V usage is TRBV12-3 or TRBV12-4 and J usage is TRBJ2-5, with 9 bases lining up with TRBD2. Trimming at V came to 2 bases and at J to 1 base, leaving 14 bases not matched to a gene. The CDR3 extends over 19 amino acids.

There are a few counts of this clonotype. The genes are TRBV27 and TRBJ2-7; 11 bases line up with TRBD1. The CDR3 covers 16 residues. The trim removed 0 bases at V and 4 bases at J, leaving 5 bases unmatched. Germline V CDR1 and CDR2: MNHEY, SMNVEV (reference sequence). CDR3 coding DNA: TGTGCCAGCAGTTTATCGCCGGACAGGGGGCTTTACGAGCAGTACTTC. The encoded protein is CASSLSPDRGLYEQYF.

This clonotype was seen repeatedly, ten times or more. The chain combines TRBV20-1 with TRBJ1-4; possibly TRBD1 for D (5 bases). Trimming stripped 6 bases from V and 8 bases from J, with 19 bases between. Per the germline V gene, CDR1 is DFQATT and CDR2 is SNEGSKA (reference sequence). The CDR3 length is 14 residues. The CDR3 spells CSAGGGAGGEKLFF. The CDR3 bases are TGCAGTGCGGGCGGCGGGGCCGGAGGGGAAAAACTGTTTTTT.

This clonotype was recorded a few times. Here the CDR3 reads CASSRITSGRLDTQYF. CDR3 nucleotides: TGTGCCAGCAGCCGAATAACTAGCGGGAGATTAGATACGCAGTATTTT. The rearrangement joins TRBV5-4 to TRBJ2-3; 11 nucleotides align to TRBD2. V lost 4 bases, J lost 5 bases, and 9 bases stayed unmatched. Germline V lookup: CDR1 SGHNT, CDR2 YYREEE (reference sequence). The length of the CDR3 is 16 residues.

At least ten counts were recorded for this clonotype. The chain joins TRBV30 to TRBJ1-1; 8 bases are a match to TRBD1. Germline CDR1 is GTSNPN and CDR2 is SVGIG (reference sequence). This CDR3 spans 12 amino acids. CDR3 sequence (DNA): TGTGGCTACAGGGGGGCGAACACTGAAGCTTTCTTT. It encodes CGYRGANTEAFF.

This clonotype was picked up many times. The CDR3 protein is CATSSGGTGDEQFF. CDR3 DNA sequence: TGTGCCACCAGCAGTGGGGGGACGGGTGATGAGCAGTTCTTC. The rearrangement joins TRBV15 to TRBJ2-1; D possibly corresponds to TRBD2 (6 bases). CDR1 and CDR2 from the germline V gene are LNHNV and YYDKDF (reference sequence). The CDR3 consists of 14 residues. With 3 bases removed from V and 8 bases from J, the gap between germline ends came to 14 bases.